The entry that follows covers one TCR beta chain sequence. Its antigen remains unidentified. This sample is part of a study of tissue T cells after allogeneic stem cell transplantation. As for the study in general: Pathologist review favored tissue samples showing histologically apparent lymphocytes.

Study observations and caveats: Tissue-detected TCR repertoire was only partly captured by blood and spleen T cells. Limitations included a small, clinically heterogeneous cohort and limited sampling depth.

Clones were sequenced by immunoSEQ multiplex PCR, and TCRdb holds only the in-frame ones, with some missing. Counted here are around 1,600 clones, 70% to 90% occurring once; the ten biggest clones make up over 7.5%. V was trimmed by 5 bases and J by 5 bases, leaving 21 bases between them. The CDR3 spans 16 residues. Germline CDR1 and CDR2: LGHDT and YNNKEL (reference sequence). The sample consisted of liver tissue, taken at autopsy. This clonotype was sampled from a male patient at least 60 years old with steroid-refractory graft-versus-host disease after an allogeneic stem cell transplant. The graft donor may account for some of the T cells. The chain employs TRBV3-1 (or the pseudogene TRBV3-2) and TRBJ2-5, with a possible D match to TRBD2 (5 bases). Here the CDR3 reads CASSRRRPSFSETQYF. DNA for the CDR3: TGTGCCAGCAGCAGGAGGCGTCCCTCTTTCTCTGAGACCCAGTACTTC.